These 22 T cell receptor beta chains were all obtained from the same sample, sequenced in a study of prognosis after radiotherapy for stage I lung cancer. Two rounds of multiplex PCR amplified TCR beta CDR3 from genomic DNA. Primers specific to each TRBV and TRBJ gene were used in first-round PCR. MiXCR, run by TCRdb on the multiplex PCR reads, gives a single entry per CDR3 protein. This sample has 30,000 to 40,000 distinct CDR3 sequences, with approximately 36% found just once. Sequenced here: PBMCs, sampled before or after stereotactic body radiation therapy (not recorded which). These receptors were collected from a donor at least 50 years old with non-small cell lung cancer.

The chain combines TRBV7-2 with TRBJ2-1; D is unresolved. The V gene's germline CDR1 is SGHTA and CDR2 FQGNSA. This CDR3 spans 13 amino acids. V was clipped by 3 bases and J by 3 bases, with 6 bases between them. Here the CDR3 DNA reads TGTGCCAGCAGCTTCCAGGACTACAATGAGCAGTTCTTC. Protein sequence: CASSFQDYNEQFF.

The table lists this clonotype with many counts. This sequence joins TRBV12-3 or TRBV12-4 and TRBJ2-1; possibly TRBD2 for D (6 bases). V lost 6 bases and J lost 3, with 18 bases in between. The CDR3 covers 16 residues. For the CDR3, the DNA is TGTGCCAGCAGAACTAACCGGGACTTCAACTACAATGAGCAGTTCTTC. Its protein is CASRTNRDFNYNEQFF.

About this clonotype itself: This clone may be a read error of a much larger clone one base away. The V call is TRBV24-1, the J call TRBJ1-5, with a weak D call TRBD1 (6 bases). This CDR3 contains 11 residues. CDR1 KGHDR and CDR2 SFDVKD come from the germline V gene. In DNA form, the CDR3 reads TGTGCCACCAGTGATGGTCGGGGGCAGGATTTT. This encodes CATSDGRGQDF.

Remarks on this clonotype: It differs at one base from a far larger clone, so likely a read error. V usage is TRBV7-8 and J usage is TRBJ1-2; a weak D match, TRBD1 (5 bases). The CDR3 totals 14 residues. The germline gives CDR1 SGHVS, CDR2 FQNEAQ. V gave up 5 bases and J gave up 5 bases, with 15 bases separating them. DNA of the CDR3: TGTGCCAGCAGCCCCCTAACAGGAGGTTATGGCTACACCTTC. It is translated as CASSPLTGGYGYTF. Supplemented by reference TRBV7-8 and TRBJ1-2, the full variable domain reads GAGVSQSPRYKVAKRGQDVALRCDPISGHVSLFWYQQALGQGPEFLTYFQNEAQLDKSGLPSDRFFAERPEGSVSTLKIQRTQQEDSAVYLCASSPLTGGYGYTFGSGTRLTVV.

This clonotype was recorded many times. The rearrangement uses TRBV5-5 and TRBJ2-7; D call uncertain. Trimming took 6 bases from V and 5 from J, leaving 15 bases between them. Germline CDR1 SGHKS, CDR2 YYEKEE (reference sequence). This CDR3 region has 13 residues. CDR3 DNA: TGTGCCAGCACAACCAATTTCGGCAACGAGCAGTACTTC. Translated, it gives CASTTNFGNEQYF.

This clonotype was recorded many times. This chain connects TRBV30 to TRBJ2-7; D not certain. Germline V CDR1 and CDR2: GTSNPN, SVGIG (reference sequence). Trimming took 4 bases from V and 3 from J, leaving 13 bases between them. The CDR3 has 13 amino acids. As DNA, the CDR3 is TGTGCCTGGAACCCAGGAGATAGCTACGAGCAGTACTTC. Protein product: CAWNPGDSYEQYF.

This chain uses TRBV19 with TRBJ2-5; D unresolved. This CDR3 region has 12 residues. Trimming cost V 2 bases and J 4 bases, with 5 bases left between them. Germline V CDR1 and CDR2: LNHDA, SQIVND (reference sequence). CDR3 residues: CASSILGETQYF. In nucleotides, the CDR3 is TGTGCCAGTAGTATATTGGGAGAGACCCAGTACTTC. Full variable domain (outside the CDR3, taken from reference TRBV19 and TRBJ2-5): DGGITQSPKYLFRKEGQNVTLSCEQNLNHDAMYWYRQDPGQGLRLIYYSQIVNDFQKGDIAEGYSVSREKKESFPLTVTSAQKNPTAFYLCASSILGETQYFGPGTRLLVL.

The table lists this clonotype with many counts. The gene calls are TRBV18 and TRBJ1-1; 8 nucleotides match TRBD1. This CDR3 contains 17 residues. The junction had 12 bases not matched to a gene; V was cut back by 2 bases and J by 4 bases. Germline loops: CDR1 KGHSH, CDR2 LQKENI. CDR3 DNA: TGTGCCAGCTCACCAATCGAACAGGGGGAGAGGGGCACTGAAGCTTTCTTT. Translating it yields CASSPIEQGERGTEAFF.

This chain connects TRBV20-1 to TRBJ1-2, with a tentative D call TRBD1 (5 bases). Germline V gene lookup returns CDR1 DFQATT and CDR2 SNEGSKA (reference sequence). The CDR3 is made up of 16 amino acids. Between the trimmed V and J ends, which lost 2 bases and 2 bases, there was a span of 18 bases. CDR3 sequence: CSARYGDRGRNYGYTF. The DNA of the CDR3 is TGCAGTGCTAGATATGGGGATAGGGGCCGAAACTATGGCTACACCTTC.

Judged by abundance, this clonotype is medium-sized. J is TRBJ1-2 and V is TRBV11-3; no definite D call. This CDR3 region has 13 residues. Deletions cut 5 bases from V and 5 bases from J, with 12 bases between. Germline CDR1 and CDR2: SGHNT and YENEEA. For the CDR3, the DNA is TGTGCCAGCAGCCACGGGGAGGATTATGGCTACACCTTC. Translated: CASSHGEDYGYTF.

V usage is TRBV4-1 and J usage is TRBJ1-1, with D hard to call. CDR3 size: 14 residues. Trimming shortened V by 3 bases and J by 1 base, and 9 bases separated the two germline ends. Germline V gene sequence: CDR1 MGHRA, CDR2 YSYEKL. CDR3 bases: TGCGCCAGCAGCCACGACGCAGGGAACACTGAAGCTTTCTTT. Its protein is CASSHDAGNTEAFF.

There are many counts of this clonotype. The CDR3 nucleotides read TGTGCCAGCAGTTCCCCCGGATTAGCCAAAAACATTCAGTACTTC. It is translated as CASSSPGLAKNIQYF. J is TRBJ2-4 and V is TRBV6-9; no firm D call. The length of the CDR3 is 15 residues. Trimming took off 4 bases at V and 0 bases at J, with 10 bases between the two ends. Germline V gene sequence: CDR1 MNHGY, CDR2 SVAAGI.

This clonotype was seen repeatedly, ten times or more. CDR3 nucleotide sequence: TGTGCCAGCCTTAAAAGGGGGCAAGAGACCCAGTACTTC. It specifies CASLKRGQETQYF. The chain combines TRBV28 with TRBJ2-5; TRBD1 might be the D (6 bases). The germline V gene has CDR1 MDHEN and CDR2 SYDVKM. V lost 8 bases, J lost 2 bases, and 12 bases lay in between. The CDR3 consists of 13 residues.

This clonotype was counted a few times. The rearrangement uses TRBV20-1 and TRBJ2-7, with D perhaps matching TRBD2 (6 bases). Germline CDR1 reads DFQATT; CDR2 reads SNEGSKA (reference sequence). This CDR3 region has 13 residues. Trimming pared 2 bases from V and 3 bases from J, leaving 11 bases between. CDR3 nucleotides: TGCAGTGCTAGATCGACTAGTAGCTACGAGCAGTACTTC. It is translated as CSARSTSSYEQYF.

The V call is TRBV6-5, the J call TRBJ1-5; 7 bases align to TRBD1. Germline CDR1 MNHEY, CDR2 SVGAGI. This CDR3 region has 14 residues. Losses at the gene ends were 4 bases for V and 10 bases for J; bases not matched to a gene: 10. In DNA, the CDR3 is TGTGCCAGCAGTTTTTTTAATAGACAGGGCCCCCAGCATTTT. This encodes CASSFFNRQGPQHF.

On this clonotype itself: Mismatch with germline at one junction end may stem from a read error. The gene calls are TRBV7-2 and TRBJ1-6, with D perhaps TRBD1 (5 bases). Per germline, CDR1 SGHTA and CDR2 FQGNSA. The CDR3 contains 14 residues. The CDR3, as DNA: TGTGCCAGCAGCTTAGGGGGGTTTAGATCACCCCTCCGCTTT. Its protein product is CASSLGGFRSPLRF.

Details on this clonotype: A junction boundary mismatches the germline segment, possibly from a read error. The chain has TRBV5-1 and TRBJ1-2, with TRBD1 matching 9 bases. Germline V gene lookup returns CDR1 SGHRS and CDR2 YFSETQ. The CDR3 has 15 amino acids. CDR3 coding DNA: TGCGCCAGCAGCCCGGTCGGGACAGGGAACTATGTCTACACCTTC. This codes for CASSPVGTGNYVYTF.

This clonotype was found many times. The chain carries TRBV7-2 and TRBJ1-1; D unresolved. Germline-derived CDR1 and CDR2 are SGHTA and FQGNSA. The germline V and J ends were trimmed by 1 base and 8 bases, with 11 bases remaining between them. The CDR3 totals 13 residues. The CDR3 coding sequence is TGTGCCAGCAGCTTAGGCAGCAATCGGGAAGCTTTCTTT. Its protein product is CASSLGSNREAFF.

This clonotype has ten or more counts. The chain uses TRBV18 and TRBJ1-1, with D perhaps matching TRBD1 (6 bases). CDR3 length: 14 residues. Trimming removed 3 bases from V and 2 bases from J, with 10 bases in between. The germline CDR1 and CDR2 sequences are KGHSH and LQKENI. In nucleotides, the CDR3 is TGTGCCAGCTCACCGGAGGGGGTTAACACTGAAGCTTTCTTT. Protein: CASSPEGVNTEAFF.

The sample holds many counts of this clonotype. The V call is TRBV5-1, the J call TRBJ1-1; TRBD1 matches 8 bases. J gave up 0 bases and V 3 bases, and 4 bases lay outside the gene matches. There are 15 residues in the CDR3. Per germline, CDR1 SGHRS and CDR2 YFSETQ. CDR3: CASSWTGIMNTEAFF. The CDR3 DNA reads as TGCGCCAGCAGCTGGACAGGGATCATGAACACTGAAGCTTTCTTT.

The chain carries TRBV12-3 or TRBV12-4 and TRBJ1-5; 7 bases align to TRBD1. The CDR3 consists of 15 residues. V gave up 6 bases and J gave up 7 bases; unmatched junction bases: 12. The DNA of the CDR3 is TGTGCCAGCAGAGTTGGTACAGGGGCTGTACAGCCCCAGCATTTT. Its translation is CASRVGTGAVQPQHF.

This clonotype was observed at least ten times. CDR3 in DNA: TGTGCCTGGAGTGTAAATCCCCGACTAGCGGGAAAGCCCCACAATGAGCAGTTCTTC. Protein: CAWSVNPRLAGKPHNEQFF. The V call is TRBV30, the J call TRBJ2-1; 11 bases fit TRBD2. This CDR3 region has 19 residues. Per germline, CDR1 GTSNPN and CDR2 SVGIG (reference sequence). Trimming removed 0 bases from V and 5 bases from J; junction bases left unmatched: 15.